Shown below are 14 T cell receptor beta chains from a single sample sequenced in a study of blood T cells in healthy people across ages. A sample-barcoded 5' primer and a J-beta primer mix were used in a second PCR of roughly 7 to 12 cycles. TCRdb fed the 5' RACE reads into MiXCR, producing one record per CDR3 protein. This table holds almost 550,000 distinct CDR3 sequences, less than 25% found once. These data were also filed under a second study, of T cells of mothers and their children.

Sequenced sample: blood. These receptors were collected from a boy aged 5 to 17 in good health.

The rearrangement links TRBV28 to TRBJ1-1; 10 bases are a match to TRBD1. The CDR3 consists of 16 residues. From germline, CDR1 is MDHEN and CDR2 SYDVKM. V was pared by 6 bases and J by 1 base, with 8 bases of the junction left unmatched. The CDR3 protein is CASSPDRGGTNTEAFF. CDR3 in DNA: TGTGCCAGCAGCCCGGACAGGGGGGGAACGAACACTGAAGCTTTCTTT. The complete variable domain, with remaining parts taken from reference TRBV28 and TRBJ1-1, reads DVKVTQSSRYLVKRTGEKVFLECVQDMDHENMFWYRQDPGLGLRLIYFSYDVKMKEKGDIPEGYSVSREKKERFSLILESASTNQTSMYLCASSPDRGGTNTEAFFGQGTRLTVV.

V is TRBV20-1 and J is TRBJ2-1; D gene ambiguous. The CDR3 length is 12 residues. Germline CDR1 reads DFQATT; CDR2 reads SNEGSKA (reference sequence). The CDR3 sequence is CSANWDYNEQFF. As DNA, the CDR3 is TGCAGCGCGAATTGGGATTACAATGAGCAGTTCTTC.

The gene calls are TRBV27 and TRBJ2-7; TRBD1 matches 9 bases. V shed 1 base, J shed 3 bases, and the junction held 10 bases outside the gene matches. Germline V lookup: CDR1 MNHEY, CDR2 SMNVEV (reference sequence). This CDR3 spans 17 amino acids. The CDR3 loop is CASSLFKGTGFFYEQYF. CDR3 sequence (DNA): TGTGCCAGCAGTTTATTTAAAGGGACAGGGTTCTTCTACGAGCAGTACTTC.

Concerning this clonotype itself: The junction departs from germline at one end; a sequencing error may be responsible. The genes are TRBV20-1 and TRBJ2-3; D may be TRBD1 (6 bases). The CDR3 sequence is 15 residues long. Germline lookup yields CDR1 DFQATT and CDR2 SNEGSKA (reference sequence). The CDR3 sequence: CSARDPGERTDTQCF. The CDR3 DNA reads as TGCAGTGCTAGAGACCCAGGGGAGAGGACAGATACGCAGTGTTTT.

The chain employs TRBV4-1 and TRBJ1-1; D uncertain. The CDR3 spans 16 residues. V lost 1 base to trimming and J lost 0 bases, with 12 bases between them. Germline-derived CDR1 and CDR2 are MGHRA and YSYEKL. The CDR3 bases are TGCGCCAGCAGCCAAGCTCGGTCCGGGATGAACACTGAAGCTTTCTTT. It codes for CASSQARSGMNTEAFF.

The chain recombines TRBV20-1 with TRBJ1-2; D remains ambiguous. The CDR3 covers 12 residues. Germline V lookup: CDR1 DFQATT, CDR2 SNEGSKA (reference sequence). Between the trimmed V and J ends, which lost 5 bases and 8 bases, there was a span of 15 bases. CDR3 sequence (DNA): TGCAGTGCTGGATCCCCCCTTGGAGGCTACACCTTC. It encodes CSAGSPLGGYTF.

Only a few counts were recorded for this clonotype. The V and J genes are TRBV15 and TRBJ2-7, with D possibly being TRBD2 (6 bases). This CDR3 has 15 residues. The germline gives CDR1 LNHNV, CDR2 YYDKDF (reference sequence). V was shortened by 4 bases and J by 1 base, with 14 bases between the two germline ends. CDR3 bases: TGTGCCACCAGCACCCGCGGCGGGGCTTCCTACGAGCAGTACTTC. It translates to CATSTRGGASYEQYF.

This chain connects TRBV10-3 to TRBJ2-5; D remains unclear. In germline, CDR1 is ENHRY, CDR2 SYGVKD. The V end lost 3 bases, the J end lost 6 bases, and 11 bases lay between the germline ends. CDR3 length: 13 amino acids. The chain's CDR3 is CAISEEKLKTQYF. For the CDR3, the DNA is TGTGCCATCAGTGAAGAAAAGTTGAAGACCCAGTACTTC.

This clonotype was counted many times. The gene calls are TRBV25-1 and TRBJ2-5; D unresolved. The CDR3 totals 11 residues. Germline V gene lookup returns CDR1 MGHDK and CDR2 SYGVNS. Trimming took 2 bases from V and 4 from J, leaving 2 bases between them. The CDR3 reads CASSEGETQYF. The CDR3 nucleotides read TGTGCCAGCAGTGAAGGAGAGACCCAGTACTTC.

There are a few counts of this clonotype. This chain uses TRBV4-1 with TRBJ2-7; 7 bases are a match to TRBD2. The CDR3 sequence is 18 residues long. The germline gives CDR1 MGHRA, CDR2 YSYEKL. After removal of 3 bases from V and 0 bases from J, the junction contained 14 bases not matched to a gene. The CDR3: CASSQGLGLIAGSYEQYF. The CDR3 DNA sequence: TGCGCCAGCAGCCAGGGGCTCGGCTTGATAGCGGGCTCCTACGAGCAGTACTTC.

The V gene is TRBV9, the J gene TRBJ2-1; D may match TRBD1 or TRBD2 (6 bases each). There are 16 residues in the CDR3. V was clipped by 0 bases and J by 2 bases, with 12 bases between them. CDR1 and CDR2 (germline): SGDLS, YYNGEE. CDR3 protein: CASSVALGGPYNEQFF. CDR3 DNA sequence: TGTGCCAGCAGCGTAGCTTTAGGGGGGCCCTACAATGAGCAGTTCTTC.

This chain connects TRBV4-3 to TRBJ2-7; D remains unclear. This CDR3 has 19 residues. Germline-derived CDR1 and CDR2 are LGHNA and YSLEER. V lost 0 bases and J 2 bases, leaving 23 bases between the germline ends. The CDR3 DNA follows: TGCGCCAGCAGCCAAGACTGGTCACGGTCGCTGGCAAGTACCTACGAGCAGTACTTC. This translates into CASSQDWSRSLASTYEQYF.

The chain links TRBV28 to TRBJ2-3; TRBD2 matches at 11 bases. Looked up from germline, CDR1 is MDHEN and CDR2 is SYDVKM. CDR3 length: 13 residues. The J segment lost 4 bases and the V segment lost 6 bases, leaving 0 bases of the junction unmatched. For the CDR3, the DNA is TGTGCCAGCAGGGGACTAGCGGCAGATACGCAGTATTTT. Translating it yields CASRGLAADTQYF.

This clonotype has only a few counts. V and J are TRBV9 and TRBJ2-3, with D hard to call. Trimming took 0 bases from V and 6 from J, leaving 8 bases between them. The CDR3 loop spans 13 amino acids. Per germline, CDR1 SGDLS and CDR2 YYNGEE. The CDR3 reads CASSVAEQDTQYF. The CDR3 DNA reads TGTGCCAGCAGCGTAGCAGAACAGGATACGCAGTATTTT. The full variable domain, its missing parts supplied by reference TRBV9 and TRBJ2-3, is DSGVTQTPKHLITATGQRVTLRCSPRSGDLSVYWYQQSLDQGLQFLIQYYNGEERAKGNILERFSAQQFPDLHSELNLSSLELGDSALYFCASSVAEQDTQYFGPGTRLTVL.